This T cell receptor (beta chain) was sequenced in a study of T cell changes during pregnancy in multiple sclerosis. Some clones are missing from TCRdb's copy, which holds only in-frame ones; the method was immunoSEQ multiplex PCR. The repertoire holds under 95,000 clones, with around 92% as singletons. CDR3 size: 15 residues. V was clipped by 4 bases and J by 1 base, with 11 bases between them. Germline loops: CDR1 LNHDA, CDR2 SQIVND (reference sequence). The specimen comprised peripheral blood, sampled after pregnancy. This chain connects TRBV19 to TRBJ1-5; D might be TRBD1 (6 bases). The TCR sequence derives from a female donor with multiple sclerosis, enrolled in a pregnancy study. The CDR3 loop is CASSRGQRSNQPQHF. In DNA, the CDR3 is TGTGCCAGTAGTAGGGGGCAGAGGAGCAATCAGCCCCAGCATTTT.